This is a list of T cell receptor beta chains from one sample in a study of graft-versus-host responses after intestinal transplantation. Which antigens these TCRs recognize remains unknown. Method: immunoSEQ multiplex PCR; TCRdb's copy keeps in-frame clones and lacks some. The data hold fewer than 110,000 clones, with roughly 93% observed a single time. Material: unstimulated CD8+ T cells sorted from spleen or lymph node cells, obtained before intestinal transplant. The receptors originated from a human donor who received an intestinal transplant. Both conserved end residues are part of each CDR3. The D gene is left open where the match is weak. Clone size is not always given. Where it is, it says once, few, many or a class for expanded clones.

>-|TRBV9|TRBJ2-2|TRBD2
CASSVGGGNTGELFF
TGTGCCAGCAGCGTAGGGGGGGGGAACACCGGGGAGCTGTTTTTT
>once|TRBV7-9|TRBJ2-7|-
CASSTDLLSSYEQYF
TGTGCCAGCAGCACCGACCTTCTAAGCTCCTACGAGCAGTACTTC
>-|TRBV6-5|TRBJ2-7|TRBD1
CASSPDRYEQYF
TGTGCCAGCAGCCCGGACAGGTACGAGCAGTACTTC
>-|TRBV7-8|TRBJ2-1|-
CASSLDSWGDLYNEQFF
TGTGCCAGCAGCTTAGATAGCTGGGGGGATCTTTACAATGAGCAGTTCTTC
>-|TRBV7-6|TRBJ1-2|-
CASSHIGDGYTF
TGTGCCAGCAGCCATATCGGGGATGGCTACACCTTC
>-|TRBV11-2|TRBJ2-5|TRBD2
CASSPAGGGGQETQYF
TGTGCCAGCAGCCCCGCGGGTGGCGGGGGCCAAGAGACCCAGTACTTC
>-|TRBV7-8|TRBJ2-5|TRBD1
CASSSRGPETQYF
TGTGCCAGCAGCTCAAGGGGGCCGGAGACCCAGTACTTC
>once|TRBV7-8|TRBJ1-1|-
CASSFRAGMNTEAFF
TGTGCCAGCAGCTTTCGGGCCGGAATGAACACTGAAGCTTTCTTT
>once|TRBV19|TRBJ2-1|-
CASSDQSSYNEQFF
TGTGCCAGTAGTGACCAGAGCTCCTACAATGAGCAGTTCTTC
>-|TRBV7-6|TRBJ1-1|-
CASSLGPHPNTEAFF
TGTGCCAGCAGCTTAGGCCCACACCCGAACACTGAAGCTTTCTTT
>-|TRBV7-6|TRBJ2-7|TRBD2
CASSSSSGGAYEQYF
TGTGCCAGCAGCTCCTCTAGCGGGGGGGCCTACGAGCAGTACTTC
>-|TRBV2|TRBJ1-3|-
CASRGGISGNTIYF
TGTGCCAGCAGGGGAGGGATCTCTGGAAACACCATATATTTT
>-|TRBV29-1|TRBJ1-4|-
CSTYMGEKLFF
TGCAGCACTTACATGGGGGAAAAACTGTTTTTT
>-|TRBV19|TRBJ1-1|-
CASSVSANTEAFF
TGTGCCAGTAGTGTCTCGGCGAACACTGAAGCTTTCTTT
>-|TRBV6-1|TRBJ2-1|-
CASSVGQTYNEQFF
TGTGCCAGCAGTGTAGGGCAGACCTACAATGAGCAGTTCTTC
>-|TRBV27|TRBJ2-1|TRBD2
CASSLGGNEQFF
TGTGCCAGCAGTCTCGGGGGGAATGAGCAGTTCTTC